A single sample gave rise to the 11 T cell receptor beta chains below, sequenced in a study of metastatic and nonmetastatic thyroid tumors. Thyroid surgery was performed in patients who had received no treatment beforehand. With MiXCR, TCRdb called clones anew from the PCR reads. This table has 21,000 or so clones, roughly a fifth appearing once. Specimen: blood. These receptors all come from a female donor with papillary thyroid cancer or a benign thyroid nodule (not recorded which). Some clones in this sample may be carry-over from other donors' samples.

Ten or more counts support this clone. The chain carries TRBV15 and TRBJ1-3; the D gene is possibly TRBD1 (6 bases). The germline gives CDR1 LNHNV, CDR2 YYDKDF (reference sequence). Deletions cut 0 bases from V and 4 bases from J, with 10 bases between. The CDR3 extends over 15 amino acids. CDR3 protein: CATSRDLGAGNTIYF. For the CDR3, the DNA is TGTGCCACCAGCAGAGATTTGGGGGCAGGAAACACCATATATTTT.

The rearrangement joins TRBV30 to TRBJ2-1, with a tentative D call TRBD2 (6 bases). The CDR3 extends over 15 amino acids. CDR1 is GTSNPN, CDR2 SVGIG, per germline (reference sequence). This chain's CDR3 is CASPGGEGIRNEQFF. The CDR3 DNA reads TGTGCATCCCCCGGGGGAGAGGGAATCAGGAATGAGCAGTTCTTC. The variable domain in full, completed from reference TRBV30 and TRBJ2-1, reads SQTIHQWPATLVQPVGSPLSLECTVEGTSNPNLYWYRQAAGRGLQLLFYSVGIGQISSEVPQNLSASRPQDRQFILSSKKLLLSDSGFYLCASPGGEGIRNEQFFGPGTRLTVL.

This clone was seen repeatedly, ten times or more. This sequence joins TRBV24-1 and TRBJ1-5; D unclear. Trimming shortened V by 3 bases and J by 7 bases, and 12 bases separated the two germline ends. This CDR3 is 14 amino acids long. Per germline, CDR1 KGHDR and CDR2 SFDVKD. In DNA, the CDR3 is TGTGCCACCAGTGATACGCCCCGTGACCAGCCCCAGCATTTT. It codes for CATSDTPRDQPQHF.

This clone was seen ten or more times. The genes are TRBV6-1 and TRBJ1-2; unclear D gene. Germline V gene lookup returns CDR1 MNHNS and CDR2 SASEGT. The germline V and J ends were trimmed by 5 bases and 2 bases, with 21 bases remaining between them. The CDR3 covers 17 residues. The CDR3 protein is CASSRTHGPLVNYGYTF. CDR3 bases: TGTGCCAGCAGTCGTACTCATGGGCCCCTGGTCAACTATGGCTACACCTTC.

A word on this clone: A read error may produce the germline difference seen at one junction end. The chain uses TRBV7-2 and TRBJ1-2; no clear D. This CDR3 has 11 amino acids. Germline CDR1 reads SGHTA; CDR2 reads FQGNSA. This chain's CDR3 is CASGLGYVYTF. The CDR3 DNA reads as TGTGCCAGCGGCTTGGGATATGTCTACACCTTC. Drawing the rest from reference TRBV7-2 and TRBJ1-2, the complete variable domain is GAGVSQSPSNKVTEKGKDVELRCDPISGHTALYWYRQSLGQGLEFLIYFQGNSAPDKSGLPSDRFSAERTGGSVSTLTIQRTQQEDSAVYLCASGLGYVYTFGSGTRLTVV.

This clone was observed at least ten times. The chain recombines TRBV29-1 with TRBJ2-2, with D maybe TRBD1 (6 bases). Per the germline V gene, CDR1 is SQVTM and CDR2 is ANQGSEA. The CDR3 runs 15 residues. V dropped 0 bases and J dropped 2 bases, with 10 bases sitting between them. CDR3 sequence (DNA): TGCAGCGTTGAAGAAGGGACAAGTAACACCGGGGAGCTGTTTTTT. This gives the protein CSVEEGTSNTGELFF.

A few counts support this clone. This sequence joins TRBV28 and TRBJ1-1, with no clear D. The V gene's germline CDR1 is MDHEN and CDR2 SYDVKM. This CDR3 is built from 16 residues. V gave up 7 bases and J gave up 1 base, with 19 bases separating them. For the CDR3, the DNA is TGTGCCAGCAACACCCTGCGCGGACGACAGAACACTGAAGCTTTCTTT. It yields the protein CASNTLRGRQNTEAFF. Using reference TRBV28 and TRBJ1-1 for the parts outside the CDR3, the full variable domain is DVKVTQSSRYLVKRTGEKVFLECVQDMDHENMFWYRQDPGLGLRLIYFSYDVKMKEKGDIPEGYSVSREKKERFSLILESASTNQTSMYLCASNTLRGRQNTEAFFGQGTRLTVV.

By proportion, this clone is medium-sized (0.01 to 0.1%). The V and J genes are TRBV6-2 or TRBV6-3 and TRBJ1-6; D gene ambiguous. Germline CDR1 and CDR2: MNHEY and SVGEGT. This CDR3 comprises 14 residues. Deletions cut 10 bases from V and 5 bases from J, with 15 bases between. The CDR3 sequence is CATTRHFNNSPLHF. For the CDR3, the DNA is TGTGCCACTACGAGACACTTTAATAATTCACCCCTCCACTTT.

For this clone: This could be a read error, since a much larger clone is one nucleotide away. CDR3 protein: CAISGQAVNTEAFF. In nucleotides, the CDR3 is TGTGCCATCAGTGGACAGGCCGTAAACACTGAAGCTTTCTTT. The chain carries TRBV10-3 and TRBJ1-1, with D possibly TRBD1 on 6 matching bases. The length of the CDR3 is 14 residues. Trimming pared 4 bases from V and 2 bases from J, leaving 11 bases between. The V gene's germline CDR1 is ENHRY and CDR2 SYGVKD.

This sequence joins TRBV19 and TRBJ2-5; TRBD2 is a possible D gene (6 bases). The CDR3 covers 13 residues. V lost 4 bases and J lost 7, with 13 bases in between. Germline assignment: CDR1 LNHDA and CDR2 SQIVND (reference sequence). The CDR3 DNA reads TGTGCCAGTAGTACCGGGACTTCGGGGACCCAGTACTTC. Translation: CASSTGTSGTQYF.

This clone was picked up many times. This rearrangement joins TRBV5-1 to TRBJ2-3; 9 nucleotides line up with TRBD1. Germline CDR1 and CDR2: SGHRS and YFSETQ. The CDR3 contains 16 residues. V was pared by 4 bases and J by 5 bases, with 11 bases of the junction left unmatched. The CDR3 protein is CASSPHRTGDGDTQYF. The CDR3 bases are TGCGCCAGCAGCCCCCACCGGACAGGGGATGGAGATACGCAGTATTTT.